Sequencing of this T cell receptor beta chain was carried out in a study of blood T cell repertoires in COVID-19. Overall study context: COVID-19 samples from acute and convalescent phases originated in the United States, Italy and Spain. The analysed material was cDNA or gDNA that came from T cells, B-cell-depleted T cells, or PBMCs.

Authors' processing steps: How many nucleated cells were present was estimated from reference gene primer amplification. The repertoire was sequenced with immunoSEQ multiplex PCR; TCRdb's copy has only in-frame clones and lacks some. The DNA was the basis for D and trimming; V, J and clone size are from that table. The sample holds some 100,000 clones, about 90% seen once. The source of this sequence is a human donor in a cohort sampled during active COVID-19. What was sequenced was peripheral blood.

The CDR3 spells CASSLDELWGYTF. The CDR3 nucleotides are TGTGCCAGCAGCTTAGATGAGTTGTGGGGCTACACCTTC. The chain carries TRBV7-9 and TRBJ1-2; D remains ambiguous. Germline assignment: CDR1 SEHNR and CDR2 FQNEAQ (reference sequence). Trimming cost V 1 base and J 8 bases, with 11 bases left between them. The CDR3 has 13 amino acids.